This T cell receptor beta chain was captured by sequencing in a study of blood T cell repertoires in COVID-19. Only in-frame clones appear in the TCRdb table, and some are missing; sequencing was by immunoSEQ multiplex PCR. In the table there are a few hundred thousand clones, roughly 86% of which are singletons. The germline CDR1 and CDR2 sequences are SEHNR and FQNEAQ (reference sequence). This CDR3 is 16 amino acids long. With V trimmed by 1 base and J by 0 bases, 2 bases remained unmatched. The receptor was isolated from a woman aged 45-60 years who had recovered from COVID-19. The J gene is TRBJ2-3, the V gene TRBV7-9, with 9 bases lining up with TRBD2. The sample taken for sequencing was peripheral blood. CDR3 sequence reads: CASSLVLAGSTDTQYF. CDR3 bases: TGTGCCAGCAGCTTAGTTCTAGCGGGGAGCACAGATACGCAGTATTTT.